This T cell receptor beta chain is drawn from a study of T cells in Graves' hyperthyroidism and ophthalmopathy. Study-wide findings and caveats: Prediction of ophthalmopathy progression came a median 6.5 months pre-onset.

Amplification of TCR beta CDR3 regions used RNA as the template. RT-PCR in the first round (using the HTBI primer set) targeted the TCR CDR3. TCRdb reprocessed the multiplex PCR reads with MiXCR, giving one entry per CDR3 protein. The table shows around 500,000 distinct CDR3 sequences, with approximately 15% occurring only once. Details on this clonotype: Its matching antigen is unknown. A much more abundant neighbour one base away suggests this may be a read error.

This CDR3 is built from 15 residues. From germline, CDR1 is SGHDN and CDR2 FVKESK. This chain uses TRBV14 with TRBJ2-2; D ambiguous. The sample consisted of blood. The origin of this receptor is a woman under 30 with Graves' hyperthyroidism. The CDR3 bases are TGTGCCAACAGCCAAGGATGGGAAGGATACGGGGAGCTGTTTTTT. It is translated as CANSQGWEGYGELFF.